These T cell receptor beta chains were read from a single sample in a study of beta chain features in type 1 diabetes. Method: immunoSEQ multiplex PCR; TCRdb's copy keeps in-frame clones and lacks some. The profile shows some 270,000 clones, roughly 8% of them singletons. Sequenced sample: central memory CD4+ T cells from blood. The source is a woman younger than 35 in good health. The CDR3 runs from the conserved cysteine through the conserved F or W. Not all rows give a size; the values are once, few, many and, for expanded clones, a class.

v_call,clone_size,j_call,cdr3_length,cdr3_aa
TRBV4-2,few,TRBJ2-3,14,CASTPRGVWDTQYF
TRBV5-4,few,TRBJ2-2,16,CASSQGQGQMTGELFF
TRBV30,few,TRBJ1-3,14,CAWSGAFSGNTIYF
TRBV5-1,few,TRBJ2-3,14,CASSLEVSGDTQYF
TRBV30,.,TRBJ2-3,15,CAWSVWGGYTDTQYF
TRBV4-1,many,TRBJ2-1,15,CASSRDRTSYNEQFF
TRBV2,many,TRBJ2-6,20,CASSEASLAGDYSGANVLTF
TRBV6-1,few,TRBJ1-1,16,CAISGDRAVMNTEAFF
TRBV7-9,many,TRBJ2-6,18,CASSRTPTYSSGANVLTF
TRBV5-4,many,TRBJ2-1,15,CASSADRASYNEQFF
TRBV7-2,many,TRBJ2-3,15,CASSLTGTSSDTQYF
TRBV2,few,TRBJ2-1,14,CASIARVEKNEQFF
TRBV7-9,few,TRBJ2-2,13,CASRSRVTGELFF
TRBV7-9,.,TRBJ1-1,13,CASSPGQGTEAFF
TRBV7-2,few,TRBJ2-2,15,CASSLFPGGSGELFF
TRBV2,many,TRBJ1-5,13,CASSEQGDQPQHF
TRBV7-9,.,TRBJ1-6,15,CASSLAPYRNSPLHF
TRBV7-2,few,TRBJ2-1,15,CASSNQGSNYNEQFF
TRBV19,.,TRBJ2-5,14,CASTSGRWGETQYF
TRBV10-3,many,TRBJ2-5,12,CAISDKEETQYF
TRBV5-1,many,TRBJ2-2,14,CASSLAVNPGELFF
TRBV6-1,many,TRBJ2-1,15,CASSPRRAGHNEQFF
TRBV29-1,.,TRBJ2-2,14,CSVAGDPNTGELFF
TRBV5-4,few,TRBJ2-7,14,CASSFAGTSGEQYF
TRBV14,.,TRBJ2-3,16,CASSQDRRGPTDTQYF
TRBV2,few,TRBJ2-1,13,CASSREPYNEQFF
TRBV4-3,many,TRBJ2-3,13,CASSQGPQDTQYF
TRBV5-1,few,TRBJ1-2,13,CASNQGSSYGYTF
TRBV11-3,.,TRBJ2-1,19,CASSLFRLAGGPLGNEQFF
TRBV7-3,.,TRBJ2-3,15,CASSLAGLNTDTQYF
TRBV5-6,.,TRBJ1-1,14,CASSLGPMNTEAFF
TRBV11-2,few,TRBJ1-5,14,CASSPAGLNQPQHF
TRBV4-3,many,TRBJ2-4,12,CASSQEENIQYF
TRBV6-5,.,TRBJ2-6,13,CASSYSGANVLTF
TRBV4-2,few,TRBJ2-3,15,CASSQDRGGLGTQYF
TRBV6-4,few,TRBJ2-7,13,CASRLQGASEQYF
TRBV7-9,few,TRBJ2-1,19,CASSSTTGGWVVSYNEQFF
TRBV9,few,TRBJ2-3,18,CASSVALGLAASGDTQYF
TRBV29-1,few,TRBJ1-2,14,CSVEDTGGRFGYTF
TRBV2,.,TRBJ2-1,15,CASSDPTSGRNEQFF
TRBV7-2,.,TRBJ2-5,15,CASSQDSAGGETQYF
TRBV7-9,.,TRBJ2-7,15,CASSVKGSNPYEQYF
TRBV12-5,.,TRBJ1-1,13,CASERQPNTEAFF
TRBV10-3,.,TRBJ2-7,11,CAISEGYEQYF
TRBV28,many,TRBJ1-2,12,CASRPPGYGYTF
TRBV9,few,TRBJ2-2,15,CASSVTGSHTGELFF
TRBV18,few,TRBJ2-1,16,CASSPIGQGVYNEQFF
TRBV28,many,TRBJ1-2,13,CASSSGRHYGYTF
TRBV7-2,.,TRBJ2-6,16,CASSQLQGSGANVLTF